The sequence of this T cell receptor (beta chain) was determined in a study of T cells in localized non-small cell lung cancer (TCRdb year 2020). Turning to the overall study: T cell repertoires of some 240 early-stage NSCLC patients were analyzed, with tumors being compared against uninvolved tumor-adjacent lungs. The cohort was made up of around 240 treatment-naive NSCLC patients whose localized lung tumors had been resected. The mean age of the NSCLC patients was 50 to 85 years, with approximately 130 men and 85 to 110 women.

Results the study describes overall, beyond this receptor: A median of roughly 60 of the top 100 tumor clones were detected in paired uninvolved adjacent lung, and some 29 of these tumor clones were also found among the top 100 clones of the paired uninvolved adjacent lung. Higher T cell density in blood was associated with longer overall survival, whereas higher clonality in adjacent lung was associated with shorter survival. Multi-region tumor sequencing was not performed, so intratumor heterogeneity could not be excluded. Since the design was exploratory, TCR variables were selected using unadjusted p-values with no false-discovery rate correction. Uninvolved tumor-adjacent lung showed the highest T cell clonality, higher than tumor, which suggests more focused antigenic responses in the uninvolved tumor-adjacent lung.

Comment on this clone: Its target antigen remains unknown. No base quality values were provided; no much bigger clone lies one nucleotide off.

The immunoSEQ Assay was used to sequence TCR beta CDR3 regions from DNA. The study's processing was this. T cell density was computed as TCR beta template counts normalized to usable DNA estimated by amplifying housekeeping genes. Richness was estimated with the preseqR package, extrapolating to 400,000 templates for PBMC samples and 120,000 templates for tissue samples. Clonality was calculated as one minus Pielou's evenness. Tissue-enriched TCRs were identified through differential abundance testing performed on productive amino-acid clonotypes, with a minimum total count of 5 and an alpha of 0.1. The Jaccard Index and the Morisita Overlap Index were used to measure how much the repertoires overlapped between compartments. GLIPH grouped TCR beta CDR3s together with public tetramer-defined viral CDR3s, and a viral motif had to include at least three viral sequences and also show V-gene enrichment. Entries here come from immuneACCESS through TCRdb and include only in-frame sequences with V and J called. Some clones fail to appear in such tables; in the studies checked, an unresolved V gene covers under half of the shortfall, and the cause of the remainder is unknown. Clonal size and the V and J genes are those of that table, whereas D and trimming came from the DNA. A total of 45,000 to 55,000 clones appear in this sample, approximately 80% of them only once. In total, the top ten clones hold about 15% of the sample.

At diagnosis, tumor, uninvolved tumor-adjacent lung and peripheral blood were collected and then preserved as a mix of FFPE and fresh-frozen material. For TCR repertoire profiling, the blood samples were analyzed as peripheral blood mononuclear cells. Trimming at the junction amounts to 9 bases on V and 10 bases on J, and the germline ends lie 21 bases apart. From the cysteine up to the phenylalanine, the CDR3 has a length of 13 residues. Left in the record is the CDR3 DNA by itself, 39 bases read in frame from the first base. The germline V gene (reference sequence) yields LNHDA for CDR1 and SQIVND for CDR2.

The source is a man aged 40 to 75 with stage I squamous cell lung carcinoma. Here the chain combines TRBV19 and TRBJ1-1, and TRBD1 may be the D gene, going by 5 matching bases. Specimen: peripheral blood, collected before any cancer treatment. This receptor has the CDR3 CASLSGPPVGAFF. The nucleotides are TGTGCCAGCCTCTCGGGGCCGCCCGTAGGAGCTTTCTTT.